The clone carrying this T cell receptor (beta chain) was picked up many times. The investigators amplified TCR beta CDR3 regions from RNA transcripts. First-round RT-PCR with HTBI primers amplified the TCR CDR3 region. TCRdb called the multiplex PCR reads again in MiXCR, with one record for every CDR3 protein. This repertoire shows 300,000 to 350,000 distinct CDR3 sequences, over 15% found once; its top ten account for around 34%. The sample originates from a study of T cells in Graves' hyperthyroidism and ophthalmopathy. V lost 6 bases and J lost 3; bases outside the gene matches: 6. CDR1 and CDR2 (germline): ENHRY, SYGVKD. The CDR3 runs 15 residues.

The V and J genes are TRBV10-3 and TRBJ2-3, with TRBD2 matching over 10 bases. The sequence derives from a man younger than 45 with Graves' hyperthyroidism. Sequencing used blood. DNA of the CDR3: TGTGCCATCAGATCTAGCGGGAGTCGGACAGATACGCAGTATTTT. This translates into CAIRSSGSRTDTQYF.